The next 10 T cell receptor beta chains were all read from a single sample in a study of control samples from healthy donors and cancer patients. Data came from immunoSEQ multiplex PCR; TCRdb stores just in-frame clones and leaves some out. In the table there are 150,000 or so clones, 80% to 90% of which are singletons. The material sequenced was blood. Source of these receptors: a man aged 25 to 45 in good health.

The chain is built from TRBV5-1 and TRBJ2-5, with 7 bases aligning to TRBD2. V shed 2 bases, J shed 0 bases, and the junction held 4 bases outside the gene matches. The CDR3 is 15 residues long. The germline gives CDR1 SGHRS, CDR2 YFSETQ. The CDR3 loop is CASSFGGRDQETQYF. As DNA, the CDR3 is TGCGCCAGCAGCTTTGGAGGGAGGGACCAAGAGACCCAGTACTTC. Full variable domain (missing parts from reference TRBV5-1 and TRBJ2-5): KAGVTQTPRYLIKTRGQQVTLSCSPISGHRSVSWYQQTPGQGLQFLFEYFSETQRNKGNFPGRFSGRQFSNSRSEMNVSTLELGDSALYLCASSFGGRDQETQYFGPGTRLLVL.

The chain employs TRBV3-1 (or the pseudogene TRBV3-2) and TRBJ1-1; weak D call: TRBD1 (6 bases). Germline V CDR1 and CDR2: LGHDT, YNNKEL (reference sequence). This CDR3 is 15 amino acids long. Trimming pared 4 bases from V and 3 bases from J, leaving 15 bases between. The CDR3 region is CASSPSLGGHTEAFF. Written as DNA, the CDR3 is TGTGCCAGCAGCCCTTCTCTTGGGGGGCACACTGAAGCTTTCTTT.

The chain has TRBV6-1 and TRBJ1-5; the match to TRBD1 covers 8 bases. V gave up 3 bases and J gave up 6 bases; unmatched junction bases: 10. Germline loops: CDR1 MNHNS, CDR2 SASEGT. CDR3 length: 16 amino acids. CDR3 in DNA: TGTGCCAGCAGTGACCTAGGACAGGGCGAGGGTCAGCCCCAGCATTTT. Protein product: CASSDLGQGEGQPQHF.

The chain recombines TRBV14 with TRBJ1-4; D is undetermined. Germline loops: CDR1 SGHDN, CDR2 FVKESK. Trimming left V 2 bases short and J 8 bases short, with 9 bases between. This CDR3 is built from 13 residues. Here the CDR3 reads CASSQSHWEKLFF. For the CDR3, the DNA is TGTGCCAGCAGCCAAAGCCATTGGGAAAAACTGTTTTTT.

This chain connects TRBV27 to TRBJ2-5, with D unclear. This CDR3 spans 13 amino acids. V lost 5 bases to trimming and J lost 5 bases, with 12 bases between them. Germline V lookup: CDR1 MNHEY, CDR2 SMNVEV (reference sequence). The CDR3 DNA reads as TGTGCCAGCAGTCCCGGTTATGGGGAGACCCAGTACTTC. This encodes CASSPGYGETQYF.

The chain combines TRBV7-2 with TRBJ2-7, with D perhaps matching TRBD2 (6 bases). Trimming stripped 3 bases from V and 2 bases from J, with 17 bases between. The V gene's germline CDR1 is SGHTA and CDR2 FQGNSA. The CDR3 length is 16 residues. For the CDR3, the DNA is TGTGCCAGCAGCTTGGCGGGGTCAGGAGCTACCTACGAGCAGTACTTC. Encoded protein: CASSLAGSGATYEQYF.

The V gene is TRBV28, the J gene TRBJ1-2, with a weak D call TRBD1 (5 bases). The CDR3 loop spans 15 amino acids. The ends were cut back, 5 bases at V and 1 base at J, with 14 bases in the middle. Germline V gene lookup returns CDR1 MDHEN and CDR2 SYDVKM. As DNA, the CDR3 is TGTGCCAGCAGTACTCTAGAGGGGTTTAACTATGGCTACACCTTC. Amino acids: CASSTLEGFNYGYTF.

The chain employs TRBV10-3 and TRBJ2-7, with D uncertain. Per the germline V gene, CDR1 is ENHRY and CDR2 is SYGVKD. The CDR3 extends over 13 amino acids. Trimming left V 2 bases short and J 5 bases short, with 10 bases between. CDR3 protein: CAISERALDEQYF. As DNA, the CDR3 is TGTGCCATCAGTGAGAGGGCGCTTGACGAGCAGTACTTC.

CDR3 nucleotide sequence: TGTGCCAGCAGTTACTCGAACGTGGATACGCAGTATTTT. Residues: CASSYSNVDTQYF. The chain uses TRBV6-2 or TRBV6-3 and TRBJ2-3; D ambiguous. V lost 0 bases, J lost 6 bases, and 7 bases lay in between. CDR1 is MNHEY and CDR2 is SVGEGT in the germline V gene. The CDR3 has 13 residues.

V usage is TRBV6-5 and J usage is TRBJ2-7; no firm D call. This CDR3 is 13 amino acids long. Germline-derived CDR1 and CDR2 are MNHEY and SVGAGI. V was pared by 6 bases and J by 2 bases, with 11 bases between. CDR3 DNA: TGTGCCAGCAGCCTGGGATCAACCTACGAGCAGTACTTC. This translates into CASSLGSTYEQYF.